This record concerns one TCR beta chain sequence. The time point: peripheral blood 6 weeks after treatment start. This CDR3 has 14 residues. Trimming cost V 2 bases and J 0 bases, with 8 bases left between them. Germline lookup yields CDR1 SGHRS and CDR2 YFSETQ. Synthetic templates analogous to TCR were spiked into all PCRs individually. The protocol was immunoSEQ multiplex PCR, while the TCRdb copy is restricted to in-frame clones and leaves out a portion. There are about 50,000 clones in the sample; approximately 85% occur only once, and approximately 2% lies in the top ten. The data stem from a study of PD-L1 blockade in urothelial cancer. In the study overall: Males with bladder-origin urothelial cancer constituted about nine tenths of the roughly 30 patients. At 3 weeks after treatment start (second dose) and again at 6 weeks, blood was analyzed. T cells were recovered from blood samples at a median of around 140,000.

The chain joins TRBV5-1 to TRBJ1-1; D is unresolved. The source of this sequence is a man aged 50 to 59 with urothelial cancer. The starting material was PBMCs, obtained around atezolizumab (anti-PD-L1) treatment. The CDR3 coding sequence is TGCGCCAGCAGCTTATCTAATTTGAACACTGAAGCTTTCTTT. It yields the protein CASSLSNLNTEAFF.